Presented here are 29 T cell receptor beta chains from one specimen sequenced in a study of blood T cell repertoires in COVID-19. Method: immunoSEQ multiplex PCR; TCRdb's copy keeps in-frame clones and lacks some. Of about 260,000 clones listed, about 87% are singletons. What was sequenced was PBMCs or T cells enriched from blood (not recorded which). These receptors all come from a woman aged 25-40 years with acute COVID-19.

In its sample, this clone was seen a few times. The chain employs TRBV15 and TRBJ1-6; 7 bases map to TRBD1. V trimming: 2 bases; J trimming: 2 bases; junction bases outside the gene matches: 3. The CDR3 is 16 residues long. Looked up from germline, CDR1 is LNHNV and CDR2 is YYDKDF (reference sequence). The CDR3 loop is CATSRQQGTYNSPLHF. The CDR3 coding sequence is TGTGCCACCAGCAGACAACAGGGGACCTATAATTCACCCCTCCACTTT.

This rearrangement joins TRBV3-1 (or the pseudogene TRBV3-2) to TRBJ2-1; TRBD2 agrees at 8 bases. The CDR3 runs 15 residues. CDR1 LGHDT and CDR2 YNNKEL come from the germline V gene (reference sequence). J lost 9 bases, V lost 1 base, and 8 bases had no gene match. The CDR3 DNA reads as TGTGCCAGCAGCCAAGCTAGTAGCGGGAATCGTGAGCAGTTCTTC. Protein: CASSQASSGNREQFF.

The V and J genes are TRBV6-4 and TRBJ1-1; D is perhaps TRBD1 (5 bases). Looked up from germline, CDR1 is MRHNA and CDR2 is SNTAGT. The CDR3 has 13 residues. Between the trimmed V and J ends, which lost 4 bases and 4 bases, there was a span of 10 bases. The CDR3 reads CASSAWGGTEAFF. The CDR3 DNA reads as TGTGCCAGCAGTGCGTGGGGGGGCACTGAAGCTTTCTTT.

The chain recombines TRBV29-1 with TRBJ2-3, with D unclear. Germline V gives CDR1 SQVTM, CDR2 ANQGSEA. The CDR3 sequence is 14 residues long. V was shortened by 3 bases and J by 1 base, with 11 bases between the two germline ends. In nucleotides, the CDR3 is TGCAGCGTTGATGCGCCGGGTGGCACAGATACGCAGTATTTT. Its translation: CSVDAPGGTDTQYF.

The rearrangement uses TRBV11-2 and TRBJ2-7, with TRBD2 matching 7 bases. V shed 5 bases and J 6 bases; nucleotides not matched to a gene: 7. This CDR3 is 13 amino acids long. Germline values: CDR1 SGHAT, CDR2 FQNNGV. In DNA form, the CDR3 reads TGTGCCAGCAGCGAACAGTGGGAGGGCGAGCAGTACTTC. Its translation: CASSEQWEGEQYF.

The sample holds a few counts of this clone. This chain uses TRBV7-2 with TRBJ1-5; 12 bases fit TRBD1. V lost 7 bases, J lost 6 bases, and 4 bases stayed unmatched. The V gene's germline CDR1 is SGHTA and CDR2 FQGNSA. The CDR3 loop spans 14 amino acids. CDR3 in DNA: TGTGCCAGCACCAGGGACAGGGGGCTTCAGCCCCAGCATTTT. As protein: CASTRDRGLQPQHF.

In DNA form, the CDR3 reads TGTGCCAGCAGCCTAAGACTCACAGATACGCAGTATTTT. This translates into CASSLRLTDTQYF. This sequence joins TRBV7-2 and TRBJ2-3; D is uncertain. CDR1 and CDR2 from the germline V gene are SGHTA and FQGNSA. Trimming cost V 5 bases and J 2 bases, with 8 bases left between them. The CDR3 loop spans 13 amino acids.

CDR3 in DNA: TGTGCCAGCAGCGCCCTCCCCGAACAGTCCTACGAGCAGTACTTC. Translating it yields CASSALPEQSYEQYF. The chain couples TRBV9 to TRBJ2-7; the D is unclear. V was clipped by 3 bases and J by 1 base, with 14 bases between them. The CDR3 extends over 15 amino acids. Per the germline V gene, CDR1 is SGDLS and CDR2 is YYNGEE.

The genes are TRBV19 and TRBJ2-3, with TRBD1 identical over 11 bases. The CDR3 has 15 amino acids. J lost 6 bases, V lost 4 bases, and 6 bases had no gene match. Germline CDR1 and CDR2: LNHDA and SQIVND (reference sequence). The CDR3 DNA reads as TGTGCCAGTAGTACCTCGGGACAGGGGGGGGATACGCAGTATTTT. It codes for CASSTSGQGGDTQYF.

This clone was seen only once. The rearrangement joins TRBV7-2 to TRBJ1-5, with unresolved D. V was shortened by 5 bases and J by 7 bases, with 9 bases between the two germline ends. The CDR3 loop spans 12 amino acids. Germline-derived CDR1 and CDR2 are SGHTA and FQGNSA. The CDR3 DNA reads TGTGCCAGCAGCCAACCGGGGCAGCCCCAGCATTTT. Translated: CASSQPGQPQHF.

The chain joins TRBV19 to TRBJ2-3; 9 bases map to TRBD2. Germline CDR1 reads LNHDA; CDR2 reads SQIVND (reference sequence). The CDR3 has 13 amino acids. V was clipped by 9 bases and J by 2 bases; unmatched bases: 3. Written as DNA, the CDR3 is TGTGCCAGCAGGACTAGCGACACAGATACGCAGTATTTT. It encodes CASRTSDTDTQYF.

The chain's CDR3 is CASSLSNRGLETQYF. The CDR3 coding sequence is TGTGCCAGCAGTTTATCTAACAGGGGGCTAGAGACCCAGTACTTC. The chain couples TRBV28 to TRBJ2-5; 9 nucleotides align to TRBD1. Losses at the gene ends were 1 base for V and 4 bases for J; bases not matched to a gene: 4. The germline gives CDR1 MDHEN, CDR2 SYDVKM. The CDR3 consists of 15 residues.

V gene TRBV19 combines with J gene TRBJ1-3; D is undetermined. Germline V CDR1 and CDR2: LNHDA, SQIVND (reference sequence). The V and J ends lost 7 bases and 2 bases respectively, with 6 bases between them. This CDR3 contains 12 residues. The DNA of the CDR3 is TGTGCCAGTAAAACAGCTGGAAACACCATATATTTT. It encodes CASKTAGNTIYF. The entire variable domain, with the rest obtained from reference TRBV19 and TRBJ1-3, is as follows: DGGITQSPKYLFRKEGQNVTLSCEQNLNHDAMYWYRQDPGQGLRLIYYSQIVNDFQKGDIAEGYSVSREKKESFPLTVTSAQKNPTAFYLCASKTAGNTIYFGEGSWLTVV.

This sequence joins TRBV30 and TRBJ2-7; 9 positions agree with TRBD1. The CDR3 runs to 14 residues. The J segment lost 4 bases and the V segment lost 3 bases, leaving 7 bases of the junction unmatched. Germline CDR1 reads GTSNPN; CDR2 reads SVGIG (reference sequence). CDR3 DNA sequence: TGTGCCTGGAGGGCCGGGACAGGGTGGTACGAGCAGTACTTC. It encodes CAWRAGTGWYEQYF.

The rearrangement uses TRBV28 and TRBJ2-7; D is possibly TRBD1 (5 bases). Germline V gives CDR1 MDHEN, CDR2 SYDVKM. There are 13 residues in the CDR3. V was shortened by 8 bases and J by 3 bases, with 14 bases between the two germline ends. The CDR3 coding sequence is TGTGCCAGCTTGACGTGGGGCAGCTACGAGCAGTACTTC. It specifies CASLTWGSYEQYF.

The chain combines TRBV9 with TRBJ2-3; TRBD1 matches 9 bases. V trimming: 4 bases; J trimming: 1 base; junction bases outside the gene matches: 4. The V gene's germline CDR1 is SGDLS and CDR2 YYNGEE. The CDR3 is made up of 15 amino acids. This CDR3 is CASSTRQGGTDTQYF. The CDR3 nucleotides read TGTGCCAGCAGCACACGACAGGGGGGCACAGATACGCAGTATTTT.

The chain's CDR3 is CASSHAGGADYGYTF. The CDR3 DNA is TGCGCCAGCAGCCATGCAGGGGGCGCGGACTATGGCTACACCTTC. The V gene is TRBV4-1, the J gene TRBJ1-2, with 8 nucleotides matching TRBD1. Germline-derived CDR1 and CDR2 are MGHRA and YSYEKL. The length of the CDR3 is 15 residues. Trimming cost V 3 bases and J 3 bases; bases outside gene matches: 6.

The CDR3 DNA is TGCGCCAGCAGCCAATTCTCGGGCGACAGAAACTATGGCTACACCTTC. It specifies CASSQFSGDRNYGYTF. The chain combines TRBV4-1 with TRBJ1-2, with D possibly TRBD1 on 5 matching bases. The CDR3 runs 16 residues. Germline V CDR1 and CDR2: MGHRA, YSYEKL. V was pared by 2 bases and J by 2 bases, with 15 bases between.

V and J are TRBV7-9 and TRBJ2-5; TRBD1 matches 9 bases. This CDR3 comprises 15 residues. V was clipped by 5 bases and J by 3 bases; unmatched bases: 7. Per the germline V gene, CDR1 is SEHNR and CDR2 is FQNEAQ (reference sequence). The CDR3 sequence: CASSPLGTGKETQYF. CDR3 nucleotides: TGTGCCAGCAGCCCGCTGGGGACAGGGAAAGAGACCCAGTACTTC. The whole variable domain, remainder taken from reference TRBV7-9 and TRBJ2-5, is DTGVSQNPRHKITKRGQNVTFRCDPISEHNRLYWYRQTLGQGPEFLTYFQNEAQLEKSRLLSDRFSAERPKGSFSTLEIQRTEQGDSAMYLCASSPLGTGKETQYFGPGTRLLVL.

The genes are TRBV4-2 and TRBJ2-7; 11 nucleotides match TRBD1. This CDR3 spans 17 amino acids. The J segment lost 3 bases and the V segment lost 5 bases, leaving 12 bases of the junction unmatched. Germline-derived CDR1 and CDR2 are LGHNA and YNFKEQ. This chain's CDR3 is CASSYRRPGQGGYEQYF. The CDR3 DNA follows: TGTGCCAGCAGCTACCGAAGACCGGGACAGGGGGGCTACGAGCAGTACTTC.

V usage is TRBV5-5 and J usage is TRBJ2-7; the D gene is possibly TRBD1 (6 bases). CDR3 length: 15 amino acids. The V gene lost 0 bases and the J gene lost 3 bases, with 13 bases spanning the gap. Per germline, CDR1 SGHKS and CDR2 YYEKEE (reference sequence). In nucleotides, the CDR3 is TGTGCCAGCAGCTTGGCCCCGGACAGTTTCTACGAGCAGTACTTC. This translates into CASSLAPDSFYEQYF.

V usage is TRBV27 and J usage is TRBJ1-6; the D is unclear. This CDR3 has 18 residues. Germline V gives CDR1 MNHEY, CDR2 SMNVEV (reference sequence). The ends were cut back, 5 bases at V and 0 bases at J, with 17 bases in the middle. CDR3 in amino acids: CASSPILQRSSYNSPLHF. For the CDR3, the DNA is TGTGCCAGCAGTCCAATCCTACAGCGGAGCTCCTATAATTCACCCCTCCACTTT.

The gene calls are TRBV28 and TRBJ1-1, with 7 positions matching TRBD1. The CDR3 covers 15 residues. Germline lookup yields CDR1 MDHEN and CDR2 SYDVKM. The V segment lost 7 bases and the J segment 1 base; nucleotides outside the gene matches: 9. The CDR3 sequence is CASTRPRTGNTEAFF. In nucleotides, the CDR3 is TGTGCCAGCACTAGACCCCGGACAGGGAACACTGAAGCTTTCTTT.

CDR3 sequence (DNA): TGCGCCAGCAGCTCGACAGCGAACACCGGGGAGCTGTTTTTT. Protein product: CASSSTANTGELFF. J is TRBJ2-2 and V is TRBV5-1; D perhaps matches TRBD1 (5 bases). This CDR3 has 14 amino acids. CDR1 and CDR2 (germline): SGHRS, YFSETQ. V was clipped by 3 bases and J by 0 bases, with 6 bases between them.

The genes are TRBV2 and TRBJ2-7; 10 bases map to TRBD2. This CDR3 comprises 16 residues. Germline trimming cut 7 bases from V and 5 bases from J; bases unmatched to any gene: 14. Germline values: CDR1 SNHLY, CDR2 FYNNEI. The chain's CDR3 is CASTDPLAGVNHEQYF. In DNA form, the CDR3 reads TGTGCCAGCACCGACCCCCTAGCGGGAGTAAACCACGAGCAGTACTTC.

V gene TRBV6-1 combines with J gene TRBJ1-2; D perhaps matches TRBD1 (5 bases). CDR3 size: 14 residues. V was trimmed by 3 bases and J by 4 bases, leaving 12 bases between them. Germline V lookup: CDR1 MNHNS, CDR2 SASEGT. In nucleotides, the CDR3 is TGTGCCAGCAGTGATTTAGGGGAACCCTATGGCTACACCTTC. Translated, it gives CASSDLGEPYGYTF.

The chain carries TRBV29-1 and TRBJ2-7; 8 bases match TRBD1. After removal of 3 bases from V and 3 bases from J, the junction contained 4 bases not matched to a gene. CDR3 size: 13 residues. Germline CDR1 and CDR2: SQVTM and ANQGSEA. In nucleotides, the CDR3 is TGCAGCGTTGACTCCGACAGGGGCTACGAGCAGTACTTC. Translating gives CSVDSDRGYEQYF.

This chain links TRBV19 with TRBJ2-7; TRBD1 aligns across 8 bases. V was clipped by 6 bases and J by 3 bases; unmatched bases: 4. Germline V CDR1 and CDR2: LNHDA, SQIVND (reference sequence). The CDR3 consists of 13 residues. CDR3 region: CASRRDRGYEQYF. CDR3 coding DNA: TGTGCCAGTAGGAGAGACAGGGGCTACGAGCAGTACTTC.

The CDR3 sequence: CASSLEGGVVGDEQFF. The DNA for the CDR3 is TGCGCCAGCAGCCTGGAGGGTGGAGTAGTAGGGGATGAGCAGTTCTTC. The chain employs TRBV5-1 and TRBJ2-1, with D tentatively TRBD2 (6 bases). V was pared by 4 bases and J by 8 bases, with 22 bases between. Per germline, CDR1 SGHRS and CDR2 YFSETQ. This CDR3 contains 16 residues.